A single sample is the source of the 30 T cell receptor beta chains below, sequenced in a study of beta chain features in type 1 diabetes. Expressed TCRB transcripts were sequenced because the isolated RNA had all been reverse transcribed beforehand. Method: immunoSEQ multiplex PCR; TCRdb's copy keeps in-frame clones and lacks some. The table includes tens of thousands of clones, 60% to 75% detected once. The material sequenced was Tregs from blood. The receptor source for this set is a middle-aged woman in good health.

The gene calls are TRBV19 and TRBJ2-2; perhaps TRBD1 as D (6 bases). The germline V and J ends were trimmed by 7 bases and 0 bases, with 9 bases remaining between them. The CDR3 totals 14 residues. Per germline, CDR1 LNHDA and CDR2 SQIVND (reference sequence). As DNA, the CDR3 is TGTGCCAGTACCAGGACAGCGAACACCGGGGAGCTGTTTTTT. Protein product: CASTRTANTGELFF.

This clone was detected only a few times. V and J are TRBV19 and TRBJ1-6; D gene ambiguous. V was pared by 3 bases and J by 10 bases, with 10 bases between. The CDR3 sequence is 13 residues long. Germline V lookup: CDR1 LNHDA, CDR2 SQIVND (reference sequence). The chain's CDR3 is CASSIRFISPLHF. For the CDR3, the DNA is TGTGCCAGTAGTATCCGTTTTATCTCACCCCTCCACTTT.

The genes are TRBV5-1 and TRBJ2-7; maybe TRBD1 (5 bases). Trimming removed 5 bases at V and 4 bases at J, with 16 bases between. From germline, CDR1 is SGHRS and CDR2 YFSETQ. This CDR3 comprises 14 residues. Here the CDR3 DNA reads TGCGCCAGCAGATCAGGGCGTTTTGGTTACGAGCAGTACTTC. This translates into CASRSGRFGYEQYF.

This clone was seen only a few times. The rearrangement uses TRBV5-7 and TRBJ1-2; D not resolved. TRBV5-7 is annotated as an ORF whose role is uncertain. V was pared by 2 bases and J by 1 base, with 21 bases between. There are 18 residues in the CDR3. The CDR3 is CASSFTPMGWSNNYGYTF. CDR3 bases: TGTGCCAGCAGCTTCACACCGATGGGTTGGAGTAATAACTATGGCTACACCTTC.

This sequence joins TRBV5-1 and TRBJ1-1; D not certain. The CDR3 sequence is 13 residues long. Per germline, CDR1 SGHRS and CDR2 YFSETQ. V was clipped by 7 bases and J by 11 bases, with 21 bases between them. The CDR3 loop reads CASAIPGGMVAFF. The CDR3, as DNA: TGCGCCAGCGCAATTCCGGGAGGGATGGTTGCTTTCTTT.

V is TRBV29-1 and J is TRBJ2-1, with D possibly matching TRBD2 (6 bases). The CDR3 sequence is 11 residues long. CDR1 is SQVTM, CDR2 ANQGSEA, per germline. The germline V and J ends were trimmed by 7 bases and 10 bases, with 14 bases remaining between them. The CDR3 loop is CSGGDFQEQFF. The CDR3 DNA reads TGCAGCGGGGGGGACTTTCAGGAGCAGTTCTTC.

The rearrangement uses TRBV7-2 and TRBJ2-2, with D possibly being TRBD1 (5 bases). Looked up from germline, CDR1 is SGHTA and CDR2 is FQGNSA. The V end lost 5 bases, the J end lost 1 base, and 11 bases lay between the germline ends. The CDR3 consists of 15 residues. The CDR3 DNA follows: TGTGCCAGCAGCCCGGACACCTTGAACACCGGGGAGCTGTTTTTT. This encodes CASSPDTLNTGELFF. The full variable domain, its missing parts supplied by reference TRBV7-2 and TRBJ2-2, is GAGVSQSPSNKVTEKGKDVELRCDPISGHTALYWYRQSLGQGLEFLIYFQGNSAPDKSGLPSDRFSAERTGGSVSTLTIQRTQQEDSAVYLCASSPDTLNTGELFFGEGSRLTVL.

The chain carries TRBV5-4 and TRBJ2-1; 9 nucleotides align to TRBD2. This CDR3 region has 14 residues. V trimming: 3 bases; J trimming: 6 bases; junction bases outside the gene matches: 4. CDR1 and CDR2 (germline): SGHNT, YYREEE (reference sequence). The chain's CDR3 is CASSWGLAGNEQFF. DNA of the CDR3: TGTGCCAGCAGCTGGGGACTAGCCGGCAATGAGCAGTTCTTC.

The chain couples TRBV29-1 to TRBJ1-1, with no clear D. The CDR3 loop spans 14 amino acids. Trimming shortened V by 6 bases and J by 11 bases, and 25 bases separated the two germline ends. From germline, CDR1 is SQVTM and CDR2 ANQGSEA. The CDR3: CSVVVWGGTVEAFF. As DNA, the CDR3 is TGCAGCGTCGTCGTCTGGGGAGGTACGGTAGAGGCTTTCTTT.

The chain is built from TRBV5-1 and TRBJ1-1; D unresolved. V lost 0 bases, J lost 11 bases, and 17 bases lay in between. Germline V gene sequence: CDR1 SGHRS, CDR2 YFSETQ. This CDR3 comprises 14 residues. Here the CDR3 reads CASSLATETRVAFF. The CDR3, as DNA: TGCGCCAGCAGCTTGGCCACGGAGACGCGGGTTGCTTTCTTT.

This clone turned up a few times. V and J are TRBV10-3 and TRBJ2-2, with 7 positions matching TRBD2. Looked up from germline, CDR1 is ENHRY and CDR2 is SYGVKD. Trimming took 7 bases from V and 1 from J; bases not matched to a gene: 3. The CDR3 consists of 14 residues. The DNA of the CDR3 is TGTGCCATCAAGCGCGGGGGGAACACCGGGGAGCTGTTTTTT. It codes for CAIKRGGNTGELFF.

This clone was observed once. The chain carries TRBV7-9 and TRBJ2-4, with a possible D match to TRBD2 (5 bases). Germline V gene lookup returns CDR1 SEHNR and CDR2 FQNEAQ (reference sequence). The length of the CDR3 is 16 residues. The V end was cut by 1 base, the J end by 0 bases, with 10 bases between. This chain's CDR3 is CASSLERTQAKNIQYF. In nucleotides, the CDR3 is TGTGCCAGCAGCTTAGAGAGGACTCAAGCCAAAAACATTCAGTACTTC.

This clone was detected only once. The chain joins TRBV29-1 to TRBJ2-2, with 11 bases matching TRBD1. CDR3 length: 15 residues. Germline CDR1 SQVTM, CDR2 ANQGSEA. The V segment lost 7 bases and the J segment 6 bases; nucleotides outside the gene matches: 10. DNA for the CDR3: TGCAGCGCCCGGACAGGGGGCGGTAGCGCCGGGGAGCTGTTTTTT. It encodes CSARTGGGSAGELFF.

The CDR3 DNA reads TGTGCCAGCAGCTTAGGGACTAGCGGCGTCTACGAGCAGTACTTC. Protein: CASSLGTSGVYEQYF. The chain joins TRBV11-2 to TRBJ2-7; 10 nucleotides line up with TRBD2. J lost 3 bases, V lost 1 base, and 3 bases had no gene match. CDR3 length: 15 residues. CDR1 SGHAT and CDR2 FQNNGV come from the germline V gene.

This clone was detected once. This sequence joins TRBV27 and TRBJ2-2; 9 bases fit TRBD1. Losses at the gene ends were 5 bases for V and 1 base for J; bases not matched to a gene: 5. This CDR3 is built from 16 residues. The germline gives CDR1 MNHEY, CDR2 SMNVEV (reference sequence). For the CDR3, the DNA is TGTGCCAGCAGTCCGGGACAGGGCGGGAACACCGGGGAGCTGTTTTTT. This translates into CASSPGQGGNTGELFF.

The V and J genes are TRBV6-6 and TRBJ1-2; D may be TRBD1 (5 bases). V was trimmed by 5 bases and J by 2 bases, leaving 18 bases between them. The CDR3 is 16 amino acids. The germline gives CDR1 MNHNY, CDR2 SVGAGI (reference sequence). CDR3: CASSTTGPGLNYGYTF. The CDR3 nucleotides are TGTGCCAGCAGTACGACGGGCCCAGGGCTCAACTATGGCTACACCTTC.

The CDR3 DNA reads TGTGCCAGCAGCTTAAATAACAGGGGTCAGGGCTACACCTTC. Translating it yields CASSLNNRGQGYTF. The rearrangement links TRBV5-4 to TRBJ1-2; 7 positions agree with TRBD1. Germline CDR1 SGHNT, CDR2 YYREEE (reference sequence). The CDR3 sequence is 14 residues long. J was trimmed by 8 bases and V by 2 bases; bases with no gene match: 9.

The chain combines TRBV7-2 with TRBJ2-1; 7 bases map to TRBD1. Germline assignment: CDR1 SGHTA and CDR2 FQGNSA. With V trimmed by 3 bases and J by 7 bases, 18 bases remained unmatched. This CDR3 has 18 amino acids. CDR3 protein: CASSLMIGTGASENEQFF. CDR3 coding DNA: TGTGCCAGCAGCTTGATGATTGGTACAGGGGCTTCCGAGAATGAGCAGTTCTTC. The full variable domain, completed using reference TRBV7-2 and TRBJ2-1, is GAGVSQSPSNKVTEKGKDVELRCDPISGHTALYWYRQSLGQGLEFLIYFQGNSAPDKSGLPSDRFSAERTGGSVSTLTIQRTQQEDSAVYLCASSLMIGTGASENEQFFGPGTRLTVL.

About this clone: A read error may produce the germline difference seen at one junction end. V usage is TRBV7-2 and J usage is TRBJ2-3, with 9 bases aligning to TRBD1. Germline V gene data show CDR1 as SGHTA and CDR2 as FQGNSA. This CDR3 comprises 17 residues. CDR3 loop: CASSQEASGTGRDTQYF. In nucleotides, the CDR3 is TGCGCCAGCAGCCAAGAAGCCTCCGGGACAGGGAGGGATACGCAGTATTTT.

The genes are TRBV14 and TRBJ2-7; TRBD1 agrees at 12 bases. Germline CDR1 SGHDN, CDR2 FVKESK. V lost 3 bases to trimming and J lost 5 bases; unmatched junction nucleotides: 8. CDR3 length equals 16 residues. DNA for the CDR3: TGTGCCAGCAGCCACGTCGCTGGGACAGGGGGCAACGAGCAGTACTTC. It codes for CASSHVAGTGGNEQYF.

The chain couples TRBV5-6 to TRBJ1-5; 7 bases are a match to TRBD1. Trimming removed 4 bases from V and 3 bases from J; junction bases left unmatched: 7. CDR1 is SGHDT and CDR2 is YYEEEE in the germline V gene. The CDR3 is 15 amino acids. The CDR3 DNA follows: TGTGCCAGCAGCCTAGGGACAGTTATCAATCAGCCCCAGCATTTT. Its translation is CASSLGTVINQPQHF.

The V call is TRBV7-7, the J call TRBJ2-3; 7 nucleotides align to TRBD1. The ends lost 3 bases at V and 0 bases at J; junction bases unmatched: 3. Germline CDR1 and CDR2: SSHAT and FNYEAQ (reference sequence). The CDR3 is 15 amino acids. The CDR3, as DNA: TGTGCCAGCAGCTTGGCGACAGGGAGCACAGATACGCAGTATTTT. Its translation is CASSLATGSTDTQYF.

The chain carries TRBV6-1 and TRBJ1-1, with 7 positions matching TRBD1. V lost 6 bases to trimming and J lost 1 base; unmatched junction nucleotides: 5. Germline CDR1 MNHNS, CDR2 SASEGT. The CDR3 is made up of 14 amino acids. This CDR3 reads CASSVQGRNTEAFF. The CDR3 nucleotides read TGTGCCAGCAGCGTACAGGGGAGGAACACTGAAGCTTTCTTT.

This clone is a singleton in its sample. The V and J genes are TRBV10-3 and TRBJ2-7, with D possibly matching TRBD1 (5 bases). The CDR3 is 13 amino acids. V was trimmed by 5 bases and J by 2 bases, leaving 10 bases between them. Germline V gives CDR1 ENHRY, CDR2 SYGVKD. CDR3 region: CAISRQQTYEQYF. CDR3 coding DNA: TGTGCCATCAGTAGACAGCAAACCTACGAGCAGTACTTC.

This chain connects TRBV18 to TRBJ2-3; D unresolved. The germline CDR1 and CDR2 sequences are KGHSH and LQKENI. This CDR3 is built from 13 residues. The V gene lost 0 bases and the J gene lost 4 bases, with 5 bases spanning the gap. The CDR3 spells CASSPPSSDTQYF. CDR3 DNA: TGTGCCAGCTCACCACCTTCCTCAGATACGCAGTATTTT.

The chain recombines TRBV18 with TRBJ2-1; D perhaps matches TRBD2 (7 bases). The CDR3 runs to 15 residues. Trimming left V 5 bases short and J 5 bases short, with 16 bases between. Germline-derived CDR1 and CDR2 are KGHSH and LQKENI. The CDR3 region has the DNA TGTGCCAGCTCATTCTTTGAGGGGGGGCACAATGAGCAGTTCTTC. The encoded protein is CASSFFEGGHNEQFF.

The chain is built from TRBV2 and TRBJ2-7; TRBD1 aligns across 7 bases. The CDR3 has 14 amino acids. Germline V gene data show CDR1 as SNHLY and CDR2 as FYNNEI. The V segment lost 5 bases and the J segment 2 bases; nucleotides outside the gene matches: 6. The CDR3 sequence: CASSPRDRAYEQYF. As DNA, the CDR3 is TGTGCCAGCAGTCCCCGTGACAGGGCCTACGAGCAGTACTTC.

The rearrangement uses TRBV5-1 and TRBJ2-7; 9 positions match TRBD1. Per germline, CDR1 SGHRS and CDR2 YFSETQ. V was clipped by 4 bases and J by 0 bases; unmatched bases: 5. This CDR3 comprises 15 residues. The CDR3 here is CASSPQGASSYEQYF. The CDR3 DNA sequence: TGCGCCAGCAGCCCACAGGGGGCTAGCTCCTACGAGCAGTACTTC.

The chain's CDR3 is CASSQDPFGRGAWTEAFF. CDR3 DNA: TGCGCCAGCAGCCAAGATCCCTTCGGACGGGGGGCCTGGACTGAAGCTTTCTTT. The chain recombines TRBV4-1 with TRBJ1-1; TRBD1 is a possible D gene (6 bases). The CDR3 is 18 amino acids. The germline V and J ends were trimmed by 0 bases and 5 bases, with 22 bases remaining between them. Germline values: CDR1 MGHRA, CDR2 YSYEKL.

V gene TRBV7-2 combines with J gene TRBJ1-2; D not certain. CDR3 length: 14 residues. CDR1 is SGHTA, CDR2 FQGNSA, per germline. V gave up 1 base and J gave up 6 bases, with 12 bases separating them. Written as DNA, the CDR3 is TGTGCCAGCAGCTTAGGAGGGCATGGGGATGGCTACACCTTC. Translating gives CASSLGGHGDGYTF.